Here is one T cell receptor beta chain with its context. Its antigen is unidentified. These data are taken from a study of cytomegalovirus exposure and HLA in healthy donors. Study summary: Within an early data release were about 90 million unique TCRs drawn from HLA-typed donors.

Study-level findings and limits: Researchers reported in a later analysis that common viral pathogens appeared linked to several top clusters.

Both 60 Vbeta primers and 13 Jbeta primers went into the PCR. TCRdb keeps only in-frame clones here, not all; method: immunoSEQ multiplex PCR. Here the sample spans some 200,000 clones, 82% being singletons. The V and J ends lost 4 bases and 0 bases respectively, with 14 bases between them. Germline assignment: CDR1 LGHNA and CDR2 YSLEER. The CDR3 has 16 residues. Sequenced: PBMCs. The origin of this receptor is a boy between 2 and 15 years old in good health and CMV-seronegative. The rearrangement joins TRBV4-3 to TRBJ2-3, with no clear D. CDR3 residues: CASSPRLSSSTDTQYF. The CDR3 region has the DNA TGCGCCAGCAGCCCGAGACTTTCTTCTAGCACAGATACGCAGTATTTT.